The 10 T cell receptor beta chains below all came from one sample that was sequenced in a study of CD8 T cells in Susac syndrome (dated by TCRdb to the late 2010s). Libraries were built with the immunoSEQ multiplex PCR assay. RNA was extracted with the RNeasy kit and 0.5 to 1 ug was reverse transcribed using random hexamers. TCRdb took the public reads, trimmed them with fastp at Q25, ran MiXCR for clone calling and kept in-frame beta chains. Every entry covers one CDR3 protein and lists the most common genes and DNA from its rows. This sample is represented by roughly 110,000 distinct CDR3 sequences; roughly 95% of them were singletons. Around 0.38% of the sample is in the top ten clones. Sequencing was done on a sample of CD8+ T cells from PBMCs. Source of these receptors: a human donor with Susac syndrome.

The J gene is TRBJ2-7, the V gene TRBV20-1; perhaps TRBD2 as D (5 bases). The CDR3 sequence is 13 residues long. Germline CDR1 is DFQATT and CDR2 is SNEGSKA (reference sequence). V was cut by 0 bases and J by 7 bases, with 13 bases left in between. In DNA, the CDR3 is TGCAGTGCTAGAGATCGGCGGGTGGGGGAGCAGTACTTC. Translating it yields CSARDRRVGEQYF.

The V gene is TRBV6-5, the J gene TRBJ1-4; D unresolved. CDR3 length: 14 amino acids. Germline CDR1 MNHEY, CDR2 SVGAGI. V lost 1 base and J lost 8, with 11 bases in between. The CDR3 region has the DNA TGTGCCAGCAGTTACTTGACGGTCGGGGAAAAACTGTTTTTT. Protein: CASSYLTVGEKLFF.

The chain couples TRBV15 to TRBJ2-1; D ambiguous. V was clipped by 8 bases and J by 8 bases, with 16 bases between them. This CDR3 has 13 residues. CDR1 is LNHNV and CDR2 is YYDKDF in the germline V gene (reference sequence). The DNA of the CDR3 is TGTGCCACCCGTCATTCGAAGCGCCATGAGCAGTTCTTC. Amino acid sequence: CATRHSKRHEQFF.

The chain uses TRBV9 and TRBJ1-2; 7 bases match TRBD1. The CDR3 loop spans 15 amino acids. Trimming cost V 0 bases and J 3 bases; bases outside gene matches: 5. CDR1 is SGDLS, CDR2 YYNGEE, per germline. The CDR3 reads CASSVGRDRDYGYTF. CDR3 DNA: TGTGCCAGCAGCGTAGGCCGAGACAGGGACTATGGCTACACCTTC.

The gene calls are TRBV6-2 or TRBV6-3 and TRBJ2-7, with 11 bases lining up with TRBD1. CDR1 is MNHEY, CDR2 SVGEGT, per germline. The junction had 13 bases not matched to a gene; V was cut back by 6 bases and J by 6 bases. This CDR3 contains 16 residues. The CDR3 reads CASRILTDRGQGEQYF. The CDR3, as DNA: TGTGCCAGCAGGATACTGACGGACAGGGGGCAGGGCGAGCAGTACTTC.

This chain uses TRBV15 with TRBJ1-4, with D unclear. Deletions cut 5 bases from V and 8 bases from J, with 12 bases between. Per germline, CDR1 LNHNV and CDR2 YYDKDF (reference sequence). The CDR3 has 13 residues. Written as DNA, the CDR3 is TGTGCCACCAGCCGCGCCGTAGGGGAAAAACTGTTTTTT. Its protein product is CATSRAVGEKLFF.

This chain connects TRBV27 to TRBJ2-1; D uncertain. This CDR3 spans 12 amino acids. The V end was cut by 0 bases, the J end by 10 bases, with 7 bases between. CDR1 is MNHEY and CDR2 is SMNVEV in the germline V gene (reference sequence). CDR3 residues: CASSLSTTEQFF. CDR3 bases: TGTGCCAGCAGTTTATCGACCACCGAGCAGTTCTTC.

The chain links TRBV6-7 to TRBJ2-5; tentatively, D is TRBD1 (6 bases). TRBV6-7 qualifies as an ORF whose function is uncertain. V lost 2 bases and J 2 bases, leaving 12 bases between the germline ends. CDR3 length: 15 amino acids. CDR3 protein: CASSYLAGTQETQYF. The CDR3 DNA reads as TGTGCCAGCAGTTACCTAGCAGGGACACAAGAGACCCAGTACTTC.

CDR3 DNA sequence: TGCAGTGCCCGGAACGAAAACATTCAGTACTTC. Protein: CSARNENIQYF. The chain couples TRBV20-1 to TRBJ2-4; unclear D gene. CDR1 DFQATT and CDR2 SNEGSKA come from the germline V gene (reference sequence). The CDR3 runs 11 residues. V lost 6 bases, J lost 5 bases, and 8 bases lay in between.

The rearrangement links TRBV6-5 to TRBJ1-2; D gene unclear. The CDR3 loop spans 14 amino acids. Germline V gives CDR1 MNHEY, CDR2 SVGAGI. V lost 5 bases and J 4 bases, leaving 14 bases between the germline ends. CDR3 nucleotides: TGTGCCAGCAGTCCGCCCGGAGTGGGCTATGGCTACACCTTC. This codes for CASSPPGVGYGYTF.